The 32 T cell receptor beta chains reported below all come from one sample, sequenced in a study of CD8 T cells in Susac syndrome. With random hexamers, reverse transcription was performed on about 0.45 to 1 ug of RNA. In TCRdb, the immunoSEQ multiplex PCR reads were re-called with MiXCR into one record per CDR3 protein. The sample has some 300,000 distinct CDR3 sequences, about 91% seen once. The specimen was CD8+ T cells from PBMCs. These receptors came from a human donor with multiple sclerosis.

The V and J genes are TRBV20-1 and TRBJ1-1, with D maybe TRBD1 (6 bases). Trimming left V 5 bases short and J 10 bases short, with 20 bases between. Germline CDR1 DFQATT, CDR2 SNEGSKA (reference sequence). This CDR3 has 13 residues. The CDR3 coding sequence is TGCAGTGCTCCTGATACAGGGCGGATGGTAGCTTTCTTT. Translating gives CSAPDTGRMVAFF.

This clonotype has a single count. V gene TRBV10-1 combines with J gene TRBJ2-5, with D perhaps given as TRBD1 or TRBD2 (5 bases each). This CDR3 contains 12 residues. V lost 5 bases and J 7 bases, leaving 11 bases between the germline ends. Germline loops: CDR1 WNHNN, CDR2 SYGVQD (reference sequence). CDR3 protein: CASSSQGVTQYF. As DNA, the CDR3 is TGCGCCAGCAGTAGTCAGGGAGTGACCCAGTACTTC.

J is TRBJ2-2 and V is TRBV11-3; D might be TRBD2 (6 bases). CDR3 length: 14 residues. CDR1 and CDR2 (germline): SGHNT, YENEEA. Between the trimmed V and J ends, which lost 4 bases and 5 bases, there was a span of 11 bases. The CDR3 sequence: CASSSPAGTGELFF. In DNA form, the CDR3 reads TGTGCCAGCAGCTCCCCAGCGGGTACCGGGGAGCTGTTTTTT.

This chain links TRBV11-1 with TRBJ2-7; D is possibly TRBD1 or TRBD2 (6 bases each). V lost 5 bases and J lost 5, with 22 bases in between. Germline CDR1 is SGHAT and CDR2 is FQDESV (reference sequence). This CDR3 comprises 16 residues. CDR3 in amino acids: CASSPTGGGGTNEQYF. As DNA, the CDR3 is TGTGCCAGCAGCCCAACAGGAGGGGGAGGAACGAACGAGCAGTACTTC.

The V gene is TRBV5-1, the J gene TRBJ2-3; TRBD2 matches at 12 bases. V lost 4 bases, J lost 2 bases, and 8 bases stayed unmatched. The CDR3 runs to 17 residues. The germline CDR1 and CDR2 sequences are SGHRS and YFSETQ. The CDR3 is CASSVRTSGEPTDTQYF. CDR3 sequence (DNA): TGCGCCAGCAGCGTGCGGACTAGCGGGGAACCCACAGATACGCAGTATTTT.

The sample holds many counts of this clonotype. This sequence joins TRBV7-9 and TRBJ1-2; 8 nucleotides align to TRBD1. The germline V gene has CDR1 SEHNR and CDR2 FQNEAQ (reference sequence). The J segment lost 7 bases and the V segment lost 11 bases, leaving 9 bases of the junction unmatched. The CDR3 sequence is 12 residues long. CDR3: CAGDRGSGGYTF. Written as DNA, the CDR3 is TGTGCCGGCGACAGGGGAAGCGGTGGCTACACCTTC. Filled out from reference TRBV7-9 and TRBJ1-2, the complete variable domain reads DTGVSQNPRHKITKRGQNVTFRCDPISEHNRLYWYRQTLGQGPEFLTYFQNEAQLEKSRLLSDRFSAERPKGSFSTLEIQRTEQGDSAMYLCAGDRGSGGYTFGSGTRLTVV.

The chain uses TRBV4-3 and TRBJ2-1; TRBD1 is a possible D gene (5 bases). There are 16 residues in the CDR3. With 2 bases removed from V and 2 bases from J, the gap between germline ends came to 13 bases. CDR1 LGHNA and CDR2 YSLEER come from the germline V gene. CDR3 loop: CASSQFGQGTYNEQFF. In DNA, the CDR3 is TGCGCCAGCAGCCAATTTGGGCAGGGAACCTACAATGAGCAGTTCTTC.

This chain links TRBV4-1 with TRBJ2-7; D gene uncertain. There are 14 residues in the CDR3. With 2 bases removed from V and 0 bases from J, the gap between germline ends came to 8 bases. Germline CDR1 MGHRA, CDR2 YSYEKL. The CDR3 sequence is CASSQSGLSYEQYF. For the CDR3, the DNA is TGCGCCAGCAGCCAATCAGGTCTCTCCTACGAGCAGTACTTC.

The chain recombines TRBV23-1 with TRBJ2-7; D not certain. TRBV23-1 is marked as an open reading frame, function uncertain. The CDR3 contains 12 residues. Deletions cut 6 bases from V and 5 bases from J, with 11 bases between. CDR3 residues: CASSPEPDEQYF. The CDR3, as DNA: TGCGCCAGCAGCCCCGAGCCTGACGAGCAGTACTTC.

This chain connects TRBV4-1 to TRBJ1-2; maybe TRBD1 (5 bases). Germline loops: CDR1 MGHRA, CDR2 YSYEKL. This CDR3 comprises 15 residues. Trimming removed 2 bases from V and 2 bases from J, with 12 bases in between. In nucleotides, the CDR3 is TGCGCCAGCAGCCAACCCCGACAGAAAAACTATGGCTACACCTTC. Residues: CASSQPRQKNYGYTF.

The genes are TRBV2 and TRBJ1-1; tentatively, D is TRBD1 (6 bases). Germline assignment: CDR1 SNHLY and CDR2 FYNNEI. With 9 bases removed from V and 1 base from J, the gap between germline ends came to 6 bases. The length of the CDR3 is 11 residues. The CDR3 nucleotides are TGTGCCAGGGGACAGAACACTGAAGCTTTCTTT. Its protein is CARGQNTEAFF.

This sequence joins TRBV7-9 and TRBJ2-1, with no clear D. The V end lost 5 bases, the J end lost 7 bases, and 12 bases lay between the germline ends. Germline V gene sequence: CDR1 SEHNR, CDR2 FQNEAQ (reference sequence). The CDR3 covers 13 residues. The CDR3 spells CASSARYENEQFF. The CDR3 bases are TGTGCCAGCAGCGCACGCTACGAAAATGAGCAGTTCTTC.

The genes are TRBV12-3 or TRBV12-4 and TRBJ1-5; D is perhaps TRBD1 (6 bases). V was trimmed by 5 bases and J by 6 bases, leaving 17 bases between them. The CDR3 is 15 residues long. CDR3 coding DNA: TGTGCCAGCAGTCTACAGGGACGGGGAGCTCAGCCCCAGCATTTT. This gives the protein CASSLQGRGAQPQHF.

This CDR3 is CASSLGDTHYGYTF. The DNA of the CDR3 is TGTGCCAGCAGCTTAGGGGACACTCACTATGGCTACACCTTC. The chain links TRBV7-2 to TRBJ1-2, with D possibly being TRBD1 (6 bases). V was shortened by 1 base and J by 3 bases, with 9 bases between the two germline ends. CDR3 length: 14 amino acids. CDR1 is SGHTA, CDR2 FQGNSA, per germline.

This chain joins TRBV12-3 or TRBV12-4 and TRBJ1-1, with unresolved D. Trimming took 3 bases from V and 5 from J, leaving 7 bases between them. The CDR3 covers 12 residues. The CDR3 loop reads CASSFDITEAFF. CDR3 sequence (DNA): TGTGCCAGCAGTTTTGACATAACTGAAGCTTTCTTT.

With respect to this clonotype: The junction differs from germline at one of its ends, possibly a read error. The V call is TRBV4-1, the J call TRBJ2-2, with TRBD2 as a possible D gene (5 bases). The CDR3 loop spans 12 amino acids. Germline V CDR1 and CDR2: MGHRA, YSYEKL. The CDR3 DNA follows: TGCGCCAGCAGGCTAAGCGCCGGGGAGCCGTTTTTT. Translation: CASRLSAGEPFF.

The chain carries TRBV28 and TRBJ1-1, with D unclear. The CDR3 has 14 amino acids. V shed 2 bases and J shed 4 bases, with 11 bases lying between them. Germline values: CDR1 MDHEN, CDR2 SYDVKM. The CDR3 region has the DNA TGTGCCAGCAGTTTACCAGAAGGTTCCACTGAAGCTTTCTTT. Its translation is CASSLPEGSTEAFF.

The chain recombines TRBV20-1 with TRBJ2-5; 10 bases agree with TRBD1. Trimming at V came to 1 base and at J to 3 bases, leaving 11 bases not matched to a gene. CDR1 and CDR2 (germline): DFQATT, SNEGSKA (reference sequence). The CDR3 is 17 residues long. Here the CDR3 DNA reads TGCAGTGCTAGAGGCGATGGGACAGGGGTCAGGGAAGAGACCCAGTACTTC. Its translation: CSARGDGTGVREETQYF.

This chain joins TRBV5-4 and TRBJ2-7; 15 positions match TRBD2. J was trimmed by 6 bases and V by 4 bases; bases with no gene match: 8. Germline assignment: CDR1 SGHNT and CDR2 YYREEE (reference sequence). This CDR3 region has 16 residues. DNA of the CDR3: TGTGCCAGCAGCCCCGGACTAGCGGGAGGGCTGGCCGAGCAGTACTTC. Translation: CASSPGLAGGLAEQYF.

The CDR3 nucleotides read TGTGCCAGCAGTGAACATCCGAACACTGAAGCTTTCTTT. It codes for CASSEHPNTEAFF. J is TRBJ1-1 and V is TRBV2; D is unclear. CDR1 and CDR2 (germline): SNHLY, FYNNEI. The CDR3 contains 13 residues. The V end lost 2 bases, the J end lost 1 base, and 5 bases lay between the germline ends.

The V and J genes are TRBV11-2 and TRBJ1-1, with a possible D match to TRBD1 (5 bases). The CDR3 totals 15 residues. Germline CDR1 is SGHAT and CDR2 is FQNNGV. Trimming took off 6 bases at V and 4 bases at J, with 18 bases between the two ends. CDR3 coding DNA: TGTGCCAGCAGTCCGGTCTGGGGCCGGGTCACTGAAGCTTTCTTT. Residues: CASSPVWGRVTEAFF.

The chain is built from TRBV20-1 and TRBJ2-3, with a tentative D call TRBD2 (6 bases). Trimming took off 6 bases at V and 3 bases at J, with 13 bases between the two ends. Germline V gene data show CDR1 as DFQATT and CDR2 as SNEGSKA (reference sequence). This CDR3 region has 13 residues. The CDR3 nucleotides are TGCAGTGCCATACCGGGAGCTACAGATACGCAGTATTTT. It translates to CSAIPGATDTQYF.

This clonotype has only one observation. The chain has TRBV12-3 or TRBV12-4 and TRBJ2-1; no firm D call. This CDR3 has 12 residues. Trimming pared 4 bases from V and 5 bases from J, leaving 6 bases between. CDR3 sequence: CASSWSNNEQFF. Written as DNA, the CDR3 is TGTGCCAGCAGTTGGAGTAACAATGAGCAGTTCTTC.

The chain couples TRBV30 to TRBJ2-2; 9 bases agree with TRBD1. CDR3 length: 16 amino acids. Trimming took 8 bases from V and 4 from J; bases not matched to a gene: 14. The germline CDR1 and CDR2 sequences are GTSNPN and SVGIG (reference sequence). CDR3 bases: TGTGCCCAAAAAAAAGGGACAGGGTGGGCCACCGGGGAGCTGTTTTTT. Its protein product is CAQKKGTGWATGELFF. The whole variable domain, remainder taken from reference TRBV30 and TRBJ2-2, is SQTIHQWPATLVQPVGSPLSLECTVEGTSNPNLYWYRQAAGRGLQLLFYSVGIGQISSEVPQNLSASRPQDRQFILSSKKLLLSDSGFYLCAQKKGTGWATGELFFGEGSRLTVL.

The DNA of the CDR3 is TGTGCCAGCACCCGGGGTCTAGCGACCTACGAGCAGTACTTC. It yields the protein CASTRGLATYEQYF. The chain joins TRBV11-2 to TRBJ2-7; perhaps TRBD2 as D (6 bases). Trimming took off 7 bases at V and 2 bases at J, with 15 bases between the two ends. The CDR3 is 14 amino acids. In germline, CDR1 is SGHAT, CDR2 FQNNGV.

This clonotype turned up a few times. The chain employs TRBV6-2 or TRBV6-3 and TRBJ2-1; 8 bases fit TRBD2. The junction had 8 bases not matched to a gene; V was cut back by 6 bases and J by 7 bases. The CDR3 has 14 residues. CDR1 and CDR2 from the germline V gene are MNHEY and SVGEGT. In DNA form, the CDR3 reads TGTGCCAGCAGACCCGTAGCGGGATTAAATGAGCAGTTCTTC. The encoded protein is CASRPVAGLNEQFF.

The rearrangement links TRBV6-2 or TRBV6-3 to TRBJ2-3; D ambiguous. Germline CDR1 MNHEY, CDR2 SVGEGT. V lost 6 bases and J lost 4, with 17 bases in between. The CDR3 covers 15 residues. In DNA, the CDR3 is TGTGCCAGCAGACAACAAATTGGGCGCCCAGATACGCAGTATTTT. Residues: CASRQQIGRPDTQYF.

The chain links TRBV12-3 or TRBV12-4 to TRBJ2-5; 12 nucleotides match TRBD2. Trimming removed 1 base from V and 1 base from J; junction bases left unmatched: 10. The length of the CDR3 is 19 residues. CDR3 sequence: CASSLEGAASGRAQETQYF. The CDR3 bases are TGTGCCAGCAGTTTAGAAGGGGCGGCTAGCGGGAGGGCCCAAGAGACCCAGTACTTC.

This clonotype was found a few times. The chain links TRBV28 to TRBJ2-7; possibly TRBD2 for D (6 bases). CDR3 length: 13 residues. The V end lost 5 bases, the J end lost 5 bases, and 13 bases lay between the germline ends. Germline V gene data show CDR1 as MDHEN and CDR2 as SYDVKM. Here the CDR3 reads CASSPRLANEQYF. In DNA form, the CDR3 reads TGTGCCAGCAGTCCCCGGCTAGCGAACGAGCAGTACTTC.

V and J are TRBV20-1 and TRBJ1-2; weak D call: TRBD1 (5 bases). The V end was cut by 1 base, the J end by 3 bases, with 18 bases between. The germline V gene encodes CDR1 DFQATT and CDR2 SNEGSKA (reference sequence). The CDR3 runs 16 residues. CDR3: CSARGDRGWFHYGYTF. CDR3 coding DNA: TGCAGTGCTAGAGGGGACCGGGGGTGGTTTCACTATGGCTACACCTTC.

V and J are TRBV7-9 and TRBJ2-2, with D possibly being TRBD1 (5 bases). Between the trimmed V and J ends, which lost 4 bases and 0 bases, there was a span of 12 bases. The CDR3 totals 16 residues. Germline CDR1 reads SEHNR; CDR2 reads FQNEAQ (reference sequence). CDR3 bases: TGTGCCAGCAGCTCAACGGACACGACGAACACCGGGGAGCTGTTTTTT. Translated: CASSSTDTTNTGELFF.

This chain uses TRBV2 with TRBJ2-7; 7 bases fit TRBD1. The CDR3 has 14 amino acids. With 9 bases clipped from V and 0 bases from J, the junction kept 8 bases outside the gene matches. Germline V gene data show CDR1 as SNHLY and CDR2 as FYNNEI. The CDR3 DNA reads as TGTGCCAGTCTCGGGACAGAAACCTCCTACGAGCAGTACTTC. Translation gives CASLGTETSYEQYF.